Listed here are 14 T cell receptor beta chains from one sample, sequenced in a study of T-cell reconstitution after alpha-beta-depleted transplantation in children. Preparation of the TCRbeta library involved a method that used unique molecular identifiers. TCRdb independently ran MiXCR on the PCR reads; one entry per CDR3 protein. Among some 450,000 distinct CDR3 sequences listed, 43% were seen once. This specimen was PBMCs, taken before TCRalphabeta/CD19-depleted stem cell transplant. The receptors were gathered from a girl aged 2 to 9 with aplastic anemia, due to receive a stem cell transplant.

This clonotype was detected a few times. The chain couples TRBV7-2 to TRBJ2-7; TRBD2 is a possible D gene (6 bases). Trimming took 2 bases from V and 3 from J, leaving 8 bases between them. This CDR3 region has 13 residues. The germline V gene encodes CDR1 SGHTA and CDR2 FQGNSA. The CDR3 region is CASSLPGVYEQYF. CDR3 DNA: TGTGCCAGCAGCTTACCGGGAGTCTACGAGCAGTACTTC.

This clonotype was observed at least ten times. V usage is TRBV28 and J usage is TRBJ2-1; D is perhaps TRBD2 (5 bases). CDR1 is MDHEN and CDR2 is SYDVKM in the germline V gene. Trimming removed 4 bases from V and 4 bases from J, with 14 bases in between. This CDR3 contains 15 residues. The CDR3 region is CASSWRGLGYNEQFF. The CDR3 bases are TGTGCCAGCAGTTGGCGAGGGCTGGGGTACAATGAGCAGTTCTTC.

This clonotype was counted between two and nine times. V gene TRBV28 combines with J gene TRBJ2-5; D gene ambiguous. The germline CDR1 and CDR2 sequences are MDHEN and SYDVKM. The V and J ends lost 5 bases and 5 bases respectively, with 18 bases between them. This CDR3 is built from 15 residues. DNA for the CDR3: TGTGCCAGCAGTCACGAGTCCGCCTGGGTGGAGACCCAGTACTTC. It yields the protein CASSHESAWVETQYF.

The chain uses TRBV2 and TRBJ1-2; D uncertain. The CDR3 runs 10 residues. Trimming pared 7 bases from V and 8 bases from J, leaving 8 bases between. The V gene's germline CDR1 is SNHLY and CDR2 FYNNEI. The CDR3 DNA reads TGTGCCAGCATAGGAGTCGGCTACACCTTC. Its protein product is CASIGVGYTF.

This clonotype is deemed medium-sized. The chain carries TRBV7-2 and TRBJ1-2; the D is unclear. Germline CDR1 and CDR2: SGHTA and FQGNSA. The V end lost 6 bases, the J end lost 2 bases, and 10 bases lay between the germline ends. CDR3 size: 13 residues. CDR3 DNA: TGTGCCAGCAGTCCAACATTGAACTATGGCTACACCTTC. This codes for CASSPTLNYGYTF.

This clonotype occurred many times. The J gene is TRBJ2-7, the V gene TRBV20-1; the match to TRBD1 covers 7 bases. Germline V gene sequence: CDR1 DFQATT, CDR2 SNEGSKA (reference sequence). CDR3 length: 13 amino acids. The trim removed 5 bases at V and 2 bases at J, leaving 6 bases unmatched. This chain's CDR3 is CSAQDRFTYEQYF. CDR3 DNA: TGCAGTGCTCAGGACAGGTTTACCTACGAGCAGTACTTC.

The chain has TRBV12-3 or TRBV12-4 and TRBJ2-2, with D possibly being TRBD1 (5 bases). Trimming removed 6 bases at V and 6 bases at J, with 14 bases between. The CDR3 has 14 amino acids. The CDR3 is CASRPTGAPGELFF. The CDR3 DNA follows: TGTGCCAGCAGACCCACAGGTGCCCCCGGGGAGCTGTTTTTT.

The chain has TRBV28 and TRBJ1-2, with D possibly being TRBD1 (6 bases). The germline gives CDR1 MDHEN, CDR2 SYDVKM. Trimming pared 3 bases from V and 12 bases from J, leaving 14 bases between. The CDR3 extends over 12 amino acids. The CDR3 nucleotides read TGTGCCAGCAGTTTGGAAGGGGGAAGGGACACCTTC. The encoded protein is CASSLEGGRDTF.

The sample holds one count of this clonotype. In nucleotides, the CDR3 is TGTGCCAGCAGCCAAGGTCGGGCCCTACTATATGGCTACACCTTC. Its protein is CASSQGRALLYGYTF. The chain carries TRBV14 and TRBJ1-2, with D uncertain. V was cut by 1 base and J by 5 bases, with 14 bases left in between. The germline V gene encodes CDR1 SGHDN and CDR2 FVKESK. This CDR3 comprises 15 residues. Full variable domain (rest looked up from reference TRBV14 and TRBJ1-2): EAGVTQFPSHSVIEKGQTVTLRCDPISGHDNLYWYRRVMGKEIKFLLHFVKESKQDESGMPNNRFLAERTGGTYSTLKVQPAELEDSGVYFCASSQGRALLYGYTFGSGTRLTVV.

This clonotype was seen at least ten times. V and J are TRBV20-1 and TRBJ2-1, with 9 bases lining up with TRBD2. The length of the CDR3 is 17 residues. Looked up from germline, CDR1 is DFQATT and CDR2 is SNEGSKA (reference sequence). The J segment lost 7 bases and the V segment lost 6 bases, leaving 19 bases of the junction unmatched. The CDR3 region is CSAHKREETRFWNEQFF. The CDR3 DNA reads as TGCAGTGCCCACAAGCGGGAGGAGACCCGTTTTTGGAATGAGCAGTTCTTC.

The gene calls are TRBV6-5 and TRBJ2-5, with D uncertain. The germline V gene has CDR1 MNHEY and CDR2 SVGAGI. V was pared by 4 bases and J by 7 bases, with 19 bases between. This CDR3 is built from 15 residues. The CDR3 sequence is CASSLANTQKGTQYF. The DNA of the CDR3 is TGTGCCAGCAGTTTGGCCAACACCCAAAAGGGGACCCAGTACTTC.

The gene calls are TRBV9 and TRBJ1-1; 8 bases agree with TRBD1. Germline V lookup: CDR1 SGDLS, CDR2 YYNGEE. With 4 bases clipped from V and 9 bases from J, the junction kept 14 bases outside the gene matches. The CDR3 length is 15 residues. Here the CDR3 reads CASSSRGTGGLQAFF. Written as DNA, the CDR3 is TGTGCCAGCAGCTCTCGAGGGACAGGCGGACTCCAAGCTTTCTTT.

The CDR3 bases are TGTGCCACCGGACAGGGGCAATACGAGCAGTACTTC. This translates into CATGQGQYEQYF. The V gene is TRBV27, the J gene TRBJ2-7; TRBD1 aligns across 9 bases. The CDR3 has 12 amino acids. V was clipped by 10 bases and J by 4 bases; unmatched bases: 5. CDR1 MNHEY and CDR2 SMNVEV come from the germline V gene (reference sequence).

CDR3 residues: CSAMERREADTQYF. The CDR3, as DNA: TGCAGTGCTATGGAAAGGCGGGAGGCAGATACGCAGTATTTT. The genes are TRBV20-1 and TRBJ2-3; 8 positions match TRBD2. The CDR3 spans 14 residues. Germline V gene lookup returns CDR1 DFQATT and CDR2 SNEGSKA (reference sequence). Trimming removed 4 bases from V and 4 bases from J; junction bases left unmatched: 7.